Listed below are T cell receptor beta chains from one sample, sequenced in a study of blood T cell repertoires in COVID-19. Generated by immunoSEQ multiplex PCR, the TCRdb table keeps only in-frame clones and is missing some. This repertoire shows about 300,000 clones, about nine tenths found once; its top ten account for over 9.5%. The sample was PBMCs or T cells enriched from blood (not recorded which). These receptors were taken from a woman aged 18-29 years who had recovered from COVID-19. The CDR3 runs from the conserved cysteine through the conserved F or W. D genes are given only for firm matches. Clone size is shown for a subset of rows, as once, few, many or a class of expanded clone.

v_call: TRBV25-1; j_call: TRBJ1-1; clone_size: -; d_call: TRBD1; cdr3_aa: CASSDPGGQTEAFF; cdr3_nt: TGTGCCAGCAGTGATCCAGGGGGCCAGACTGAAGCTTTCTTT
v_call: TRBV15; j_call: TRBJ1-3; clone_size: -; d_call: -; cdr3_aa: CATSRDRDRNTIYF; cdr3_nt: TGTGCCACCAGCAGAGATCGGGATAGAAACACCATATATTTT
v_call: TRBV5-4; j_call: TRBJ1-3; clone_size: once; d_call: TRBD1; cdr3_aa: CASSSLDRAGNTIYF; cdr3_nt: TGTGCCAGCAGCTCCTTGGACAGGGCTGGAAACACCATATATTTT
v_call: TRBV7-9; j_call: TRBJ1-2; clone_size: -; d_call: TRBD1; cdr3_aa: CASSPHDRGYGYTF; cdr3_nt: TGTGCCAGCAGCCCCCACGACAGGGGCTATGGCTACACCTTC
v_call: TRBV25-1; j_call: TRBJ1-1; clone_size: few; d_call: TRBD1; cdr3_aa: CASSPRDRVGVEAFF; cdr3_nt: TGTGCCAGCAGTCCGAGGGACAGGGTAGGAGTGGAAGCTTTCTTT
v_call: TRBV9; j_call: TRBJ1-2; clone_size: -; d_call: -; cdr3_aa: CASSVAQGHYGYTF; cdr3_nt: TGTGCCAGCAGCGTAGCACAGGGACACTATGGCTACACCTTC
v_call: TRBV18; j_call: TRBJ2-7; clone_size: -; d_call: -; cdr3_aa: CASSPTDRRVYEQYF; cdr3_nt: TGTGCCAGCTCACCAACAGACAGGAGAGTTTACGAGCAGTACTTC
v_call: TRBV4-1; j_call: TRBJ1-1; clone_size: -; d_call: TRBD1; cdr3_aa: CASSQDAGGASTEAFF; cdr3_nt: TGCGCCAGCAGCCAAGACGCAGGGGGCGCGAGCACTGAAGCTTTCTTT
v_call: TRBV27; j_call: TRBJ1-1; clone_size: few; d_call: -; cdr3_aa: CATRRGGTEAFF; cdr3_nt: TGTGCCACCCGCCGGGGAGGCACTGAAGCTTTCTTT
v_call: TRBV5-1; j_call: TRBJ2-3; clone_size: -; d_call: TRBD1; cdr3_aa: CASSLVATGGTDTQYF; cdr3_nt: TGCGCCAGCAGCTTGGTTGCGACAGGGGGCACAGATACGCAGTATTTT
v_call: TRBV6-5; j_call: TRBJ2-3; clone_size: once; d_call: TRBD2; cdr3_aa: CASSYGSGSRADTQYF; cdr3_nt: TGTGCCAGCAGTTATGGTAGCGGGAGTCGAGCAGATACGCAGTATTTT
v_call: TRBV3-1/TRBV3-2; j_call: TRBJ1-1; clone_size: -; d_call: -; cdr3_aa: CASSHDSFVNPEAFF; cdr3_nt: TGTGCCAGCAGCCACGACAGCTTCGTTAACCCTGAAGCTTTCTTT
v_call: TRBV28; j_call: TRBJ1-4; clone_size: -; d_call: -; cdr3_aa: CASSWRAEKLFF; cdr3_nt: TGTGCCAGCAGTTGGAGGGCTGAAAAACTGTTTTTT
v_call: TRBV30; j_call: TRBJ1-6; clone_size: -; d_call: TRBD1; cdr3_aa: CAWDRDNSPLHF; cdr3_nt: TGTGCCTGGGACAGGGATAATTCACCCCTCCACTTT
v_call: TRBV6-1; j_call: TRBJ1-4; clone_size: -; d_call: TRBD1; cdr3_aa: CASSEAGLTGPNEKLFF; cdr3_nt: TGTGCCAGCAGTGAAGCGGGGTTGACAGGGCCTAATGAAAAACTGTTTTTT
v_call: TRBV7-2; j_call: TRBJ1-6; clone_size: -; d_call: -; cdr3_aa: CASSLIQIYNSPLHF; cdr3_nt: TGTGCCAGCAGCTTAATCCAGATCTATAATTCACCCCTCCACTTT
v_call: TRBV19; j_call: TRBJ1-1; clone_size: once; d_call: -; cdr3_aa: CASCSGNTEAFF; cdr3_nt: TGTGCCAGTTGTTCCGGGAACACTGAAGCTTTCTTT
v_call: TRBV19; j_call: TRBJ1-1; clone_size: -; d_call: -; cdr3_aa: CASSNNGQHEAFF; cdr3_nt: TGTGCCAGTAGCAACAACGGACAGCATGAAGCTTTCTTT
v_call: TRBV4-1; j_call: TRBJ1-1; clone_size: -; d_call: -; cdr3_aa: CASSRVESGVNTEAFF; cdr3_nt: TGCGCCAGCAGCCGGGTCGAATCAGGGGTTAACACTGAAGCTTTCTTT
v_call: TRBV6-4; j_call: TRBJ2-1; clone_size: -; d_call: TRBD2; cdr3_aa: CASSDGLAGDNEQFF; cdr3_nt: TGTGCCAGCAGTGACGGACTAGCGGGAGATAATGAGCAGTTCTTC
v_call: TRBV28; j_call: TRBJ2-1; clone_size: once; d_call: TRBD2; cdr3_aa: CASSLGLAGGEQFF; cdr3_nt: TGTGCCAGCAGCCTGGGACTAGCGGGGGGAGAGCAGTTCTTC
v_call: TRBV5-4; j_call: TRBJ1-1; clone_size: -; d_call: -; cdr3_aa: CASSLPGGTEAFF; cdr3_nt: TGTGCCAGCAGCTTGCCCGGGGGGACTGAAGCTTTCTTT
v_call: TRBV6-1; j_call: TRBJ1-4; clone_size: -; d_call: -; cdr3_aa: CASSEFWTQGEKLFF; cdr3_nt: TGTGCCAGCAGTGAATTCTGGACACAGGGTGAAAAACTGTTTTTT
v_call: TRBV6-5; j_call: TRBJ2-2; clone_size: -; d_call: TRBD1; cdr3_aa: CASQTGEKRELFF; cdr3_nt: TGTGCCAGCCAAACAGGGGAAAAGAGGGAGCTGTTTTTT
v_call: TRBV6-5; j_call: TRBJ2-7; clone_size: -; d_call: -; cdr3_aa: CASSSRQLGEQYF; cdr3_nt: TGTGCCAGCAGTTCCCGACAGCTAGGCGAGCAGTACTTC
v_call: TRBV6-5; j_call: TRBJ1-5; clone_size: -; d_call: -; cdr3_aa: CASSYSGGRGQPQHF; cdr3_nt: TGTGCCAGCAGTTACTCCGGGGGGCGCGGGCAGCCCCAGCATTTT
v_call: TRBV5-1; j_call: TRBJ2-3; clone_size: -; d_call: TRBD2; cdr3_aa: CASSLTGLAGRRTDTQYF; cdr3_nt: TGCGCCAGCAGCTTGACGGGACTAGCGGGGAGAAGGACAGATACGCAGTATTTT
v_call: TRBV6-2/TRBV6-3; j_call: TRBJ1-6; clone_size: -; d_call: -; cdr3_aa: CASSYSRSDSYNSPLHF; cdr3_nt: TGTGCCAGCAGTTACTCTCGGAGCGACTCCTATAATTCACCCCTCCACTTT
v_call: TRBV5-8; j_call: TRBJ1-5; clone_size: few; d_call: TRBD1; cdr3_aa: CASSTGQAWPPQHF; cdr3_nt: TGTGCCAGCAGCACAGGACAGGCTTGGCCGCCCCAGCATTTT
v_call: TRBV10-3; j_call: TRBJ1-2; clone_size: -; d_call: -; cdr3_aa: CAISAFSGGEGGYTF; cdr3_nt: TGTGCCATCAGTGCTTTCTCCGGGGGGGAGGGCGGCTACACCTTC
v_call: TRBV24-1; j_call: TRBJ2-1; clone_size: -; d_call: -; cdr3_aa: CATVALEDEQFF; cdr3_nt: TGTGCCACCGTCGCGCTTGAAGATGAGCAGTTCTTC
v_call: TRBV6-5; j_call: TRBJ2-1; clone_size: few; d_call: -; cdr3_aa: CASRLQGSGEQFF; cdr3_nt: TGTGCCAGCAGACTACAGGGATCAGGGGAGCAGTTCTTC
v_call: TRBV6-5; j_call: TRBJ2-1; clone_size: -; d_call: -; cdr3_aa: CASSYLGGVNEQFF; cdr3_nt: TGTGCCAGCAGTTATTTGGGGGGTGTAAATGAGCAGTTCTTC
v_call: TRBV5-1; j_call: TRBJ1-2; clone_size: -; d_call: -; cdr3_aa: CASSFAPGEGYTF; cdr3_nt: TGCGCCAGCAGCTTTGCGCCGGGAGAGGGCTACACCTTC
v_call: TRBV13; j_call: TRBJ2-7; clone_size: -; d_call: -; cdr3_aa: CASSLGRRHEQYF; cdr3_nt: TGTGCCAGCAGCTTAGGCCGGAGGCACGAGCAGTACTTC
v_call: TRBV7-9; j_call: TRBJ1-4; clone_size: -; d_call: -; cdr3_aa: CASSDDREGEKLFF; cdr3_nt: TGTGCCAGCAGCGACGACCGGGAGGGAGAAAAACTGTTTTTT
v_call: TRBV5-6; j_call: TRBJ2-5; clone_size: -; d_call: -; cdr3_aa: CASSLKGSGPETQYF; cdr3_nt: TGTGCCAGCAGCTTGAAGGGGTCAGGGCCAGAGACCCAGTACTTC
v_call: TRBV5-1; j_call: TRBJ2-5; clone_size: -; d_call: -; cdr3_aa: CASRLSIGLTQETQYF; cdr3_nt: TGCGCCAGCAGACTATCAATAGGACTGACACAAGAGACCCAGTACTTC
v_call: TRBV27; j_call: TRBJ2-1; clone_size: once; d_call: TRBD2; cdr3_aa: CASDNSGTGNEQFF; cdr3_nt: TGTGCCAGCGACAATAGCGGGACGGGGAATGAGCAGTTCTTC
v_call: TRBV19; j_call: TRBJ1-5; clone_size: -; d_call: TRBD1; cdr3_aa: CASSLDREQPQHF; cdr3_nt: TGTGCCAGTAGTCTGGACAGGGAACAGCCCCAGCATTTT
v_call: TRBV30; j_call: TRBJ1-6; clone_size: -; d_call: TRBD1; cdr3_aa: CAWSGQGVAPLHF; cdr3_nt: TGTGCCTGGAGTGGACAGGGCGTCGCACCCCTCCACTTT
v_call: TRBV7-2; j_call: TRBJ2-5; clone_size: -; d_call: TRBD2; cdr3_aa: CASSVGLQAGGYQETQYF; cdr3_nt: TGTGCCAGCAGCGTAGGTCTTCAAGCGGGGGGGTACCAAGAGACCCAGTACTTC
v_call: TRBV7-8; j_call: TRBJ1-1; clone_size: -; d_call: -; cdr3_aa: CASSFSGPFRNTEAFF; cdr3_nt: TGTGCCAGCAGCTTCTCAGGGCCCTTTAGGAACACTGAAGCTTTCTTT
v_call: TRBV4-1; j_call: TRBJ1-2; clone_size: -; d_call: TRBD1; cdr3_aa: CASSVTGAGGYTF; cdr3_nt: TGCGCCAGCAGCGTTACAGGGGCAGGAGGCTACACCTTC
v_call: TRBV2; j_call: TRBJ1-4; clone_size: once; d_call: -; cdr3_aa: CASSYRLSNEKLFF; cdr3_nt: TGTGCCAGCAGTTACAGGCTTTCCAATGAAAAACTGTTTTTT
v_call: TRBV19; j_call: TRBJ1-5; clone_size: -; d_call: TRBD1; cdr3_aa: CASSLSGTGGGGQPQHF; cdr3_nt: TGTGCCAGTAGTCTATCCGGGACAGGGGGCGGAGGTCAGCCCCAGCATTTT
v_call: TRBV7-9; j_call: TRBJ2-3; clone_size: -; d_call: -; cdr3_aa: CATTMGTDTQYF; cdr3_nt: TGTGCTACTACCATGGGTACAGATACGCAGTATTTT
v_call: TRBV6-1; j_call: TRBJ2-2; clone_size: -; d_call: TRBD1; cdr3_aa: CASSEAKGQGASGELFF; cdr3_nt: TGTGCCAGCAGTGAAGCTAAGGGACAGGGGGCATCCGGGGAGCTGTTTTTT
v_call: TRBV5-4; j_call: TRBJ1-2; clone_size: -; d_call: -; cdr3_aa: CASRARGEGYGYTF; cdr3_nt: TGTGCCAGCCGGGCGCGGGGGGAAGGTTATGGCTACACCTTC
v_call: TRBV18; j_call: TRBJ2-2; clone_size: -; d_call: TRBD2; cdr3_aa: CASSPVAGVEAGELFF; cdr3_nt: TGTGCCAGCTCACCCGTAGCGGGAGTGGAGGCCGGGGAGCTGTTTTTT
v_call: TRBV10-2; j_call: TRBJ1-1; clone_size: -; d_call: -; cdr3_aa: CASSEREEAFF; cdr3_nt: TGCGCCAGCAGTGAGAGGGAGGAAGCTTTCTTT
v_call: TRBV30; j_call: TRBJ2-7; clone_size: -; d_call: TRBD1; cdr3_aa: CAWSGQGAYEQYF; cdr3_nt: TGTGCCTGGAGTGGGCAGGGGGCCTACGAGCAGTACTTC
v_call: TRBV7-8; j_call: TRBJ2-1; clone_size: -; d_call: -; cdr3_aa: CASSLAVLYNEQFF; cdr3_nt: TGTGCCAGCAGCTTAGCTGTACTTTACAATGAGCAGTTCTTC
v_call: TRBV2; j_call: TRBJ1-5; clone_size: -; d_call: -; cdr3_aa: CASSESSSNQPQHF; cdr3_nt: TGTGCCAGCAGTGAATCGTCGAGCAATCAGCCCCAGCATTTT
v_call: TRBV19; j_call: TRBJ2-5; clone_size: -; d_call: -; cdr3_aa: CASIGGANQETQYF; cdr3_nt: TGTGCCAGTATTGGTGGAGCCAACCAAGAGACCCAGTACTTC
v_call: TRBV10-3; j_call: TRBJ2-1; clone_size: -; d_call: -; cdr3_aa: CAISGGEPYNEQFF; cdr3_nt: TGTGCCATCAGTGGGGGAGAGCCTTACAATGAGCAGTTCTTC
v_call: TRBV5-4; j_call: TRBJ2-5; clone_size: -; d_call: -; cdr3_aa: CASSRSGQETQYF; cdr3_nt: TGTGCCAGCAGCAGGTCGGGGCAAGAGACCCAGTACTTC
v_call: TRBV28; j_call: TRBJ1-2; clone_size: -; d_call: -; cdr3_aa: CASSSPSTGRNYGYTF; cdr3_nt: TGTGCCAGCAGTTCCCCCTCAACAGGTCGAAACTATGGCTACACCTTC
v_call: TRBV18; j_call: TRBJ2-7; clone_size: few; d_call: TRBD1; cdr3_aa: CASSPPSGQQGSYEQYF; cdr3_nt: TGTGCCAGCTCACCACCGTCGGGACAGCAAGGCTCCTACGAGCAGTACTTC